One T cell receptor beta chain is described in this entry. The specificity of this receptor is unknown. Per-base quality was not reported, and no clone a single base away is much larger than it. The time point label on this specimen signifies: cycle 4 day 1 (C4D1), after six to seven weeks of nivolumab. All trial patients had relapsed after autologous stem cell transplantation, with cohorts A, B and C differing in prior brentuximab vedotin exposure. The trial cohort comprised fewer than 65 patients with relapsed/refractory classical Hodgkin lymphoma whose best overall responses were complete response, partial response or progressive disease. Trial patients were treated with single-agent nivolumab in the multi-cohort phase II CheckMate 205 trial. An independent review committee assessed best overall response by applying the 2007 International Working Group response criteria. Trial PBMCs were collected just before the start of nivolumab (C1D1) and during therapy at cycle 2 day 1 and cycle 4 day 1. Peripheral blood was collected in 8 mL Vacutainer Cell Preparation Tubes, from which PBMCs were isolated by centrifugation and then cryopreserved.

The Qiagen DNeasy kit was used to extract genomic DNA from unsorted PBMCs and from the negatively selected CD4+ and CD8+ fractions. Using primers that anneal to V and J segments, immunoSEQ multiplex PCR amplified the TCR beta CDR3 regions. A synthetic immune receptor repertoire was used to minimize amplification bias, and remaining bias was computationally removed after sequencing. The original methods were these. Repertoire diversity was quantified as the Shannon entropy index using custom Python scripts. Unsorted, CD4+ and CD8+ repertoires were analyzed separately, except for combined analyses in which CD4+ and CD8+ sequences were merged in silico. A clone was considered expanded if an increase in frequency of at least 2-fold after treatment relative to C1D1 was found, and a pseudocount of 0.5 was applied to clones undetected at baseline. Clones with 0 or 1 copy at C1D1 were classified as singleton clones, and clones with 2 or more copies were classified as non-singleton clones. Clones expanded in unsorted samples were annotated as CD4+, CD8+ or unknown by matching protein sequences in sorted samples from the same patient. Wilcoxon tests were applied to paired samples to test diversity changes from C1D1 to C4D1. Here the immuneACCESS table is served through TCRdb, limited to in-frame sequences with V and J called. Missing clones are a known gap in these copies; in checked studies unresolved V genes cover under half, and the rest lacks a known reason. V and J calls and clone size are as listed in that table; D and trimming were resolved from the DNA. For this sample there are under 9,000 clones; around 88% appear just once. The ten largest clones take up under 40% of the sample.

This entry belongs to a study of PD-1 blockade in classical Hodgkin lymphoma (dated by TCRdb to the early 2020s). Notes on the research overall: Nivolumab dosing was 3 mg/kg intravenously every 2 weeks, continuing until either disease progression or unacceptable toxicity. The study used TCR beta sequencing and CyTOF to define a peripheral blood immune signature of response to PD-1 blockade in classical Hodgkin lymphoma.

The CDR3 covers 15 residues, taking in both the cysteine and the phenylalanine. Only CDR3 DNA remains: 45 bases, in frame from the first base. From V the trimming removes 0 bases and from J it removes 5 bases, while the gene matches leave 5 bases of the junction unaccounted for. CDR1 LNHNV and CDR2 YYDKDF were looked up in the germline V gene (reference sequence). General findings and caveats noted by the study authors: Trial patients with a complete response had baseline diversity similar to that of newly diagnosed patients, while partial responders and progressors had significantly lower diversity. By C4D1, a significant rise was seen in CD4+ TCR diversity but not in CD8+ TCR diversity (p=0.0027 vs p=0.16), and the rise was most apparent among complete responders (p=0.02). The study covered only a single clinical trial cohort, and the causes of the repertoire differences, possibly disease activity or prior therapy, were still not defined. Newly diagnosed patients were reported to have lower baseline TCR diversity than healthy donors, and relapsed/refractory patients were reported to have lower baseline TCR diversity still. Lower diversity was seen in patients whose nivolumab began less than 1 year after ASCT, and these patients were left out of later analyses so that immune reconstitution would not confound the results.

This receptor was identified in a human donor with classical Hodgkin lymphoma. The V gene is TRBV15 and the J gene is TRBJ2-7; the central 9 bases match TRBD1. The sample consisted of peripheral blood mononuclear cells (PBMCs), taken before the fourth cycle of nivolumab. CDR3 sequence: CATSREIYRGHEQYF. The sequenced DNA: TGTGCCACCAGCAGAGAAATCTACAGGGGGCACGAGCAGTACTTC.